This TCR beta chain is drawn from a study of T cells in Graves' hyperthyroidism and ophthalmopathy. This clonotype turned up a few times. The CDR3 totals 16 residues. The germline gives CDR1 SGHVS, CDR2 FQNEAQ. The V gene end was trimmed by 8 bases and the J gene end by 4 bases; junction bases not matched to a gene: 7. The investigators amplified TCR beta CDR3 regions from RNA transcripts. When the TCR CDR3 underwent first-round RT-PCR, the HTBI primer set was used. TCRdb re-called the multiplex PCR reads through MiXCR, storing one row per CDR3 protein. The data contain hundreds of thousands of distinct CDR3 sequences, 15% to 20% of them singletons.

This receptor was identified in a woman aged 25 to 39 with Graves' hyperthyroidism. Sequencing input: blood. The V gene is TRBV7-8, the J gene TRBJ2-2; 13 bases map to TRBD2. CDR3 nucleotides: TGTGCCAGCGGCCCCGGACTAGCGGGGGTCACCGGGGAGCTGTTTTTT. It specifies CASGPGLAGVTGELFF.